This paragraph covers one TCR beta chain sequence. Each diagnosis was grounded in clinical symptoms, serum thyroxine and TRAb, thyroid ultrasound, and orbital computed tomography. Germline CDR1 is MGHDK and CDR2 is SYGVNS. The CDR3 totals 16 residues. V lost 5 bases and J lost 0; bases outside the gene matches: 4. RNA transcripts yielded amplified TCR beta CDR3 regions. The HTBI set primed first-round TCR CDR3 RT-PCR. TCRdb redid the calling of the multiplex PCR reads with MiXCR, one entry per CDR3 protein. The sample shows about half a million distinct CDR3 sequences, roughly 22% of them seen only once. This sample is part of a study of T cells in Graves' hyperthyroidism and ophthalmopathy.

The chain is built from TRBV25-1 and TRBJ2-1, with 10 bases matching TRBD2. The receptor was derived from a woman in her seventies with Graves' ophthalmopathy. The sequenced sample was blood. For the CDR3, the DNA is TGTGCCAGCAGTCCAGCGGGAGGGCCCTCCTACAATGAGCAGTTCTTC. This translates into CASSPAGGPSYNEQFF. Variable domain in full (rest from reference TRBV25-1 and TRBJ2-1): EADIYQTPRYLVIGTGKKITLECSQTMGHDKMYWYQQDPGMELHLIHYSYGVNSTEKGDLSSESTVSRIRTEHFPLTLESARPSHTSQYLCASSPAGGPSYNEQFFGPGTRLTVL.